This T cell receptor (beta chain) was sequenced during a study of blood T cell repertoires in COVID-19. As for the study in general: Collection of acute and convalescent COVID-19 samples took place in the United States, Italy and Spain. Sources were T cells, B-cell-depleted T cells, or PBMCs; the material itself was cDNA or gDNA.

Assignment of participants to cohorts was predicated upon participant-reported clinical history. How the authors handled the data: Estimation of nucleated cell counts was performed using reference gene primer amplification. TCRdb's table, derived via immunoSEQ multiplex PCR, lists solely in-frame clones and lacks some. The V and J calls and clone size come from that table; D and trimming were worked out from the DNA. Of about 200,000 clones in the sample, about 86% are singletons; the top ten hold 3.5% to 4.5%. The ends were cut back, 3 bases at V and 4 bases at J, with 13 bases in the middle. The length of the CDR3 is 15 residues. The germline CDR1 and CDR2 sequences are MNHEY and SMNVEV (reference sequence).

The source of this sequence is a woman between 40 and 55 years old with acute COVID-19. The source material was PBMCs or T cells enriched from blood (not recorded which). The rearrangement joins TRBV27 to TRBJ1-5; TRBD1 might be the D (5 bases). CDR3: CASSFLGGGNQPQHF. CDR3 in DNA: TGTGCCAGCAGTTTCCTGGGGGGGGGAAATCAGCCCCAGCATTTT.